Sequencing of this TCR beta chain was carried out in a study of blood T cell repertoires in COVID-19. Study overall: Whether acute or convalescent, the COVID-19 samples came from the United States, Italy and Spain. T cells, B-cell-depleted T cells, or PBMCs provided the cDNA or gDNA that served as material.

The CDR3 has 15 residues. Trimming removed 5 bases from V and 5 bases from J; junction bases left unmatched: 8. Germline V gene lookup returns CDR1 SGHNT and CDR2 YENEEA. Original handling: Amplification of reference gene primers was used by the study to estimate nucleated cell counts. Repertoires were generated with immunoSEQ multiplex PCR, while TCRdb's copy carries only in-frame clones and drops some. V, J and clone size were drawn from that table, and D and trimming were deduced from the DNA. The data contain roughly 70,000 clones, about four fifths of them singletons. The sequenced sample was peripheral blood. The sequence came from a man aged 65 to 85 who had recovered from COVID-19. This chain links TRBV11-3 with TRBJ2-1; 8 bases line up with TRBD2. The CDR3 DNA reads TGTGCCAGCAGCCCTCGGGGGGGGCCGAACAATGAGCAGTTCTTC. Residues: CASSPRGGPNNEQFF.